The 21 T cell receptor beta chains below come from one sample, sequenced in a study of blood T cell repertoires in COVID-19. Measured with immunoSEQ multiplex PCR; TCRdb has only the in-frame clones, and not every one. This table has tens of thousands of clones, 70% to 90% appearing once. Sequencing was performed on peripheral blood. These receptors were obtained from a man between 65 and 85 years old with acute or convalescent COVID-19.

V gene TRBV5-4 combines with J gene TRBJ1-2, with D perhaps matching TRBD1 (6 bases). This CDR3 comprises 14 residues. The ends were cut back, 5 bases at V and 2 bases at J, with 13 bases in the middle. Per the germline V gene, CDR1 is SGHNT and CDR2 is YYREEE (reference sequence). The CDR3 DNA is TGTGCCAGCAGACCTAGGGGGGGGAACTATGGCTACACCTTC. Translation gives CASRPRGGNYGYTF.

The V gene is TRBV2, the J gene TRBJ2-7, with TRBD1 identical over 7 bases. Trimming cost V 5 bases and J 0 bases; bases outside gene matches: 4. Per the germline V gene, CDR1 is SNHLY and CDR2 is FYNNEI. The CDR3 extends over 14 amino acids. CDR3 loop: CASSWTGSSYEQYF. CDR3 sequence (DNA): TGTGCCAGCAGTTGGACAGGCAGCTCCTACGAGCAGTACTTC.

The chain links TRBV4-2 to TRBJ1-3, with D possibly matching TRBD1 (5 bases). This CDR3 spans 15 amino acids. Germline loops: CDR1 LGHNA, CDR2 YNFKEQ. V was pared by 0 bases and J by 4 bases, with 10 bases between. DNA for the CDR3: TGTGCCAGCAGCCAAGATAACCCAGGGGGAAACACCATATATTTT. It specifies CASSQDNPGGNTIYF.

The CDR3 here is CASSIDGMSYEQYF. The CDR3, as DNA: TGTGCCAGTAGTATAGACGGGATGTCCTACGAGCAGTACTTC. The chain couples TRBV19 to TRBJ2-7; TRBD2 might be the D (5 bases). The germline V gene has CDR1 LNHDA and CDR2 SQIVND (reference sequence). Trimming stripped 0 bases from V and 1 base from J, with 7 bases between. This CDR3 comprises 14 residues. Looking up the rest from reference TRBV19 and TRBJ2-7 gives the full variable domain: DGGITQSPKYLFRKEGQNVTLSCEQNLNHDAMYWYRQDPGQGLRLIYYSQIVNDFQKGDIAEGYSVSREKKESFPLTVTSAQKNPTAFYLCASSIDGMSYEQYFGPGTRLTVT.

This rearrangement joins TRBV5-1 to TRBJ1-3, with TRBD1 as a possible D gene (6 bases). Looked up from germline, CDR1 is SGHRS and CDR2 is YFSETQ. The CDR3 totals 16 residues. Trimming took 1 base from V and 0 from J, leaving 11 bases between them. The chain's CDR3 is CASSLLLQGSGNTIYF. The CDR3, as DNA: TGCGCCAGCAGCTTGCTCTTACAGGGCTCTGGAAACACCATATATTTT.

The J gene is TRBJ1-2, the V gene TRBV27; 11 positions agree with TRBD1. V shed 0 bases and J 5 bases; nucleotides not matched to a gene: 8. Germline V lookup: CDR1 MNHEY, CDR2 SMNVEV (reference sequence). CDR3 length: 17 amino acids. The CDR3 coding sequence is TGTGCCAGCAGTTTATCTGGACAGGGGGCCTTTTTTTATGGCTACACCTTC. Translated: CASSLSGQGAFFYGYTF.

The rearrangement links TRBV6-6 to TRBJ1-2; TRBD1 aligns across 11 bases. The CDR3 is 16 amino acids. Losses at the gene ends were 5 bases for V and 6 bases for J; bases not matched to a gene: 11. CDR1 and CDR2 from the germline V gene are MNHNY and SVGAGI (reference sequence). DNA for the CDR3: TGTGCCAGCAGTCCGGACAGGGGGCGCGGAGGGAATGGCTACACCTTC. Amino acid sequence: CASSPDRGRGGNGYTF.

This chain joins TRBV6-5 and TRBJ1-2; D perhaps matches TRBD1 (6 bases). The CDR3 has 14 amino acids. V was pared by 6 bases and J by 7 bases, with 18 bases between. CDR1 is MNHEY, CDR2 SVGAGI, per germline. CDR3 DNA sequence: TGTGCCAGCAGCCCCTGGGGGCGCTTGAGTGGCTACACCTTC. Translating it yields CASSPWGRLSGYTF.

The CDR3 sequence is CAISDSPGGEGLQGNQPQHF. Written as DNA, the CDR3 is TGTGCCATCAGTGATTCTCCAGGGGGCGAGGGATTACAAGGGAATCAGCCCCAGCATTTT. The rearrangement links TRBV10-3 to TRBJ1-5, with 8 bases lining up with TRBD1. There are 20 residues in the CDR3. Germline V gene sequence: CDR1 ENHRY, CDR2 SYGVKD. Unmatched junction bases numbered 20, after V lost 3 bases and J lost 4 bases.

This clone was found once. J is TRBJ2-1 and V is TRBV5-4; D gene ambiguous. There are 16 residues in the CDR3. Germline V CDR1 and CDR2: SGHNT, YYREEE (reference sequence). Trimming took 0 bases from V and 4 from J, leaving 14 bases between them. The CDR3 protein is CASSLEGRKGYNEQFF. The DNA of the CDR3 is TGTGCCAGCAGCTTGGAAGGCAGGAAAGGATACAATGAGCAGTTCTTC.

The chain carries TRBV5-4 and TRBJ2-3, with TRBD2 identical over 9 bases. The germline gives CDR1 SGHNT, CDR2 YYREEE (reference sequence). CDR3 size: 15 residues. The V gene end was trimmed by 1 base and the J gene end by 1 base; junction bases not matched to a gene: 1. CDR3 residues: CASSLSSGGTDTQYF. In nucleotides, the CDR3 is TGTGCCAGCAGCTTGTCTAGCGGGGGCACAGATACGCAGTATTTT.

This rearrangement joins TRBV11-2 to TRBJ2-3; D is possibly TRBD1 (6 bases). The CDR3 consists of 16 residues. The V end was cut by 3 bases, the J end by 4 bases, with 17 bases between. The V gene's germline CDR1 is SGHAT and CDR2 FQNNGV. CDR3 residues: CASSFNTGFLPDTQYF. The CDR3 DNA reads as TGTGCCAGCAGCTTCAATACAGGGTTTTTGCCAGATACGCAGTATTTT.

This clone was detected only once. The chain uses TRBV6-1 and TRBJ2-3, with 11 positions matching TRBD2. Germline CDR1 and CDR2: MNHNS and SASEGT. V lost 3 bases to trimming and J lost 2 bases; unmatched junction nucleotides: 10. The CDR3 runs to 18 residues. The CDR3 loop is CASSEFGTSGFSTDTQYF. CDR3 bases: TGTGCCAGCAGTGAGTTCGGGACTAGCGGATTTTCCACAGATACGCAGTATTTT.

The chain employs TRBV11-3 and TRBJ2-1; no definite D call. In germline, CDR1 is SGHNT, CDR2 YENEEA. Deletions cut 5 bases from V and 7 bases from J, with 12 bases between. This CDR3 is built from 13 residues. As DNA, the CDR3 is TGTGCCAGCAGCCCAGGCCGCCTGAATGAGCAGTTCTTC. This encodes CASSPGRLNEQFF.

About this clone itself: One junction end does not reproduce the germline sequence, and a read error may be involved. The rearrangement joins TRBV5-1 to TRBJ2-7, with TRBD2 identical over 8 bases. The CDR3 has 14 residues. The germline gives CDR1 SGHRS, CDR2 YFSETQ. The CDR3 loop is CARSRTGGGHEQYF. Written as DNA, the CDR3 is TGCGCCCGCAGCCGGACCGGGGGGGGCCACGAGCAGTACTTC.

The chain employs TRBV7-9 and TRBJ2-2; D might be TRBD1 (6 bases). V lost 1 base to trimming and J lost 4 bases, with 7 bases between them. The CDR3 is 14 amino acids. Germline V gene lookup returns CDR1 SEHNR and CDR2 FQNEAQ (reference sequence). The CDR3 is CASSLDRATGELFF. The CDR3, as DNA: TGTGCCAGCAGCTTAGACAGGGCCACCGGGGAGCTGTTTTTT.

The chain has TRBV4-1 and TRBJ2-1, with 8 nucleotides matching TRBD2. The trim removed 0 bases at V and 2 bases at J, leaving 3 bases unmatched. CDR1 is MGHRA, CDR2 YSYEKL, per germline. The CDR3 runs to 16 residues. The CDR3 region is CASSQDRGLAYNEQFF. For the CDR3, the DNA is TGCGCCAGCAGCCAAGATCGGGGACTAGCCTACAATGAGCAGTTCTTC.

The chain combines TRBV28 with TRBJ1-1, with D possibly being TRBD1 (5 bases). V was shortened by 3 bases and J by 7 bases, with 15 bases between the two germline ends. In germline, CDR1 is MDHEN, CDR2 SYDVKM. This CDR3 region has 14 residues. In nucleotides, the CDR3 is TGTGCCAGCAGTTTTTTTGACAGTGCATATGAAGCTTTCTTT. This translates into CASSFFDSAYEAFF.

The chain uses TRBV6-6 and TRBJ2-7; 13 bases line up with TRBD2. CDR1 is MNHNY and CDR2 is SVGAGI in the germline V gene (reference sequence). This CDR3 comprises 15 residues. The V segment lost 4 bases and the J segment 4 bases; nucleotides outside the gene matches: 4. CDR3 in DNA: TGTGCCAGCAGTTCAACTAGCGGGGGGGGATACGAGCAGTACTTC. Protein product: CASSSTSGGGYEQYF.

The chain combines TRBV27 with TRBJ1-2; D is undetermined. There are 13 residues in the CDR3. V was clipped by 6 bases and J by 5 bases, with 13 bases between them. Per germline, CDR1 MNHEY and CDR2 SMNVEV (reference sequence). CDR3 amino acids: CASSPLNPYGYTF. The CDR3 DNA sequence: TGTGCCAGCAGCCCACTAAACCCTTATGGCTACACCTTC.

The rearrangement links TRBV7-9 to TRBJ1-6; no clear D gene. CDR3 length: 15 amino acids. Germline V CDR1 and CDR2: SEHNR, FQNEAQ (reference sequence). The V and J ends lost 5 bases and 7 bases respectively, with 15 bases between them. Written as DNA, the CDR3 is TGTGCCAGCAGCCTAACCGACGGACTCAATTCACCCCTCCACTTT. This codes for CASSLTDGLNSPLHF.